This T cell receptor beta chain was observed in a study of shared clonotypes between healthy human individuals. The V gene's germline CDR1 is MNHEY and CDR2 SVGAGI. The ends lost 6 bases at V and 4 bases at J; junction bases unmatched: 5. The CDR3 is 14 amino acids. The protocol was immunoSEQ multiplex PCR, while the TCRdb copy is restricted to in-frame clones and leaves out a portion. The top ten hold about 10% of the sample, which has some 200,000 clones, roughly 70% seen once. This clone was seen a few times. The chain is built from TRBV6-5 and TRBJ2-1, with TRBD2 matching over 8 bases. The sample taken for sequencing was memory CD4+ T cells sorted from blood. Subset indicated: CD45RA-negative fraction. This sequence originates from a young man in good health. The CDR3 DNA reads TGTGCCAGCAGGAAGCGGGAGCCTTACAATGAGCAGTTCTTC. Residues: CASRKREPYNEQFF.